These 21 T cell receptor beta chains were sequenced from one sample in a study of T cell changes during pregnancy in multiple sclerosis (dated by TCRdb to between 2019 and 2020). Receptor amplification or capture employed the immunoSEQ multiplex PCR assay. Imported from immuneACCESS, the table was reduced by TCRdb to in-frame sequences with V and J called. These copies leave out some clones; in studies compared against another copy, an unresolved V gene accounts for under half, and the cause of the remainder is not known. The sample table contains 90,000 or so clones; only one count was recorded for more than 85% of them. About 1.5% of the sample comes from the top ten. The sequenced sample was peripheral blood, obtained in the first trimester of pregnancy. The receptors were gathered from a female donor with multiple sclerosis, enrolled in a pregnancy study.

This chain connects TRBV5-1 to TRBJ1-2, with 9 bases identical to TRBD1. This CDR3 spans 15 amino acids. J was trimmed by 3 bases and V by 2 bases; bases with no gene match: 5. Germline lookup yields CDR1 SGHRS and CDR2 YFSETQ. CDR3 in amino acids: CASSLTGGVDYGYTF. CDR3 DNA: TGCGCCAGCAGCTTAACAGGGGGCGTGGACTATGGCTACACCTTC.

The rearrangement links TRBV2 to TRBJ1-3, with 7 bases lining up with TRBD1. Trimming removed 4 bases from V and 2 bases from J; junction bases left unmatched: 8. From germline, CDR1 is SNHLY and CDR2 FYNNEI. The CDR3 is 16 residues long. CDR3 protein: CASSGGATGAGNTIYF. The CDR3 DNA reads TGTGCCAGCAGTGGAGGAGCAACAGGGGCTGGAAACACCATATATTTT.

The chain links TRBV5-1 to TRBJ2-4, with TRBD1 identical over 7 bases. V lost 0 bases to trimming and J lost 5 bases; unmatched junction nucleotides: 2. The CDR3 is 14 amino acids. Germline lookup yields CDR1 SGHRS and CDR2 YFSETQ. Written as DNA, the CDR3 is TGCGCCAGCAGCTTGGGACAGGGCGAAAACATTCAGTACTTC. Its protein product is CASSLGQGENIQYF.

The V and J genes are TRBV5-8 and TRBJ2-5; no reliable D call. The CDR3 is made up of 11 amino acids. V was shortened by 4 bases and J by 4 bases, with 5 bases between the two germline ends. Germline CDR1 and CDR2: SGHTS and YDEGEE. The DNA for the CDR3 is TGTGCCAGCAGCGTAATAGAGACCCAGTACTTC. This sequence encodes CASSVIETQYF.

The J gene is TRBJ2-3, the V gene TRBV27; D possibly corresponds to TRBD2 (5 bases). CDR1 and CDR2 (germline): MNHEY, SMNVEV (reference sequence). Trimming removed 4 bases from V and 5 bases from J, with 19 bases in between. CDR3 length: 16 amino acids. The CDR3 protein is CASSSPSSYRGDTQYF. CDR3 bases: TGTGCCAGCAGTTCACCCTCTAGTTATCGGGGAGATACGCAGTATTTT.

The chain joins TRBV19 to TRBJ2-7; 9 positions match TRBD1. The ends lost 4 bases at V and 1 base at J; junction bases unmatched: 5. Germline V gives CDR1 LNHDA, CDR2 SQIVND (reference sequence). CDR3 length: 15 residues. CDR3: CASSTPGQGSYEQYF. CDR3 sequence (DNA): TGTGCCAGTAGTACCCCGGGACAGGGTTCCTACGAGCAGTACTTC.

This sequence joins TRBV4-3 and TRBJ2-7; no clear D gene. The V gene lost 0 bases and the J gene lost 2 bases, with 11 bases spanning the gap. The CDR3 sequence is 15 residues long. Germline V lookup: CDR1 LGHNA, CDR2 YSLEER. CDR3 loop: CASSQDLGRTYEQYF. CDR3 nucleotides: TGCGCCAGCAGCCAAGATTTGGGCAGGACCTACGAGCAGTACTTC.

The rearrangement uses TRBV10-3 and TRBJ2-7; 8 positions match TRBD1. This CDR3 is built from 14 residues. Germline CDR1 ENHRY, CDR2 SYGVKD. V gave up 2 bases and J gave up 4 bases; unmatched junction bases: 4. CDR3 amino acids: CAISEGGQGYEQYF. CDR3 nucleotide sequence: TGTGCCATCAGTGAGGGTGGACAGGGTTACGAGCAGTACTTC.

The gene calls are TRBV4-1 and TRBJ2-7, with D possibly being TRBD2 (6 bases). CDR3 length: 18 amino acids. Germline CDR1 and CDR2: MGHRA and YSYEKL. Trimming took 0 bases from V and 3 from J, leaving 21 bases between them. The CDR3 DNA is TGCGCCAGCAGCCAAGAAGTGGTGACGGGAGAGAGAGGCTACGAGCAGTACTTC. This translates into CASSQEVVTGERGYEQYF.

The CDR3 protein is CASSLGLAARELFF. Written as DNA, the CDR3 is TGTGCCAGCAGTTTGGGACTAGCCGCTAGAGAGCTGTTTTTT. The chain carries TRBV28 and TRBJ2-2, with 9 nucleotides matching TRBD2. The junction had 7 bases not matched to a gene; V was cut back by 3 bases and J by 11 bases. This CDR3 spans 14 amino acids. Germline V lookup: CDR1 MDHEN, CDR2 SYDVKM.

This sequence joins TRBV29-1 and TRBJ2-1; tentative D call: TRBD1 (5 bases). Trimming took 4 bases from V and 0 from J, leaving 10 bases between them. The CDR3 is 14 amino acids. Germline V gene sequence: CDR1 SQVTM, CDR2 ANQGSEA. The CDR3 region has the DNA TGCAGCGTTGTCAGGGTGGGCTCCTACAATGAGCAGTTCTTC. The encoded protein is CSVVRVGSYNEQFF.

V gene TRBV2 combines with J gene TRBJ1-2; D gene ambiguous. CDR3 size: 12 residues. Germline V gene lookup returns CDR1 SNHLY and CDR2 FYNNEI. V dropped 6 bases and J dropped 4 bases, with 9 bases sitting between them. This chain's CDR3 is CASSRESYGYTF. The CDR3, as DNA: TGTGCCAGCAGCCGAGAGAGCTATGGCTACACCTTC.

The chain is built from TRBV28 and TRBJ2-7; TRBD1 might be the D (5 bases). V was pared by 2 bases and J by 4 bases, with 12 bases between. CDR1 is MDHEN, CDR2 SYDVKM, per germline. There are 14 residues in the CDR3. The CDR3 protein is CASSLGARAYEQYF. The CDR3 DNA reads as TGTGCCAGCAGTTTAGGTGCCAGGGCGTACGAGCAGTACTTC.

The sample holds one count of this clone. V and J are TRBV2 and TRBJ2-1; D is possibly TRBD2 (5 bases). The CDR3 has 15 residues. Germline-derived CDR1 and CDR2 are SNHLY and FYNNEI. The V gene lost 6 bases and the J gene lost 4 bases, with 16 bases spanning the gap. CDR3 amino acids: CASRGAWTSYNEQFF. The CDR3 nucleotides are TGTGCCAGCAGAGGTGCGTGGACTTCTTACAATGAGCAGTTCTTC.

J is TRBJ2-5 and V is TRBV5-1; no clear D. The CDR3 runs to 14 residues. V was trimmed by 5 bases and J by 1 base, leaving 12 bases between them. Germline loops: CDR1 SGHRS, CDR2 YFSETQ. The CDR3 reads CASRPTPSQETQYF. The CDR3 nucleotides are TGCGCCAGCAGACCCACACCGTCCCAAGAGACCCAGTACTTC.

This chain links TRBV7-9 with TRBJ2-1, with D possibly TRBD2 on 6 matching bases. This CDR3 is built from 17 residues. CDR1 and CDR2 from the germline V gene are SEHNR and FQNEAQ (reference sequence). Deletions cut 6 bases from V and 0 bases from J, with 18 bases between. CDR3: CASSFPFLASSYNEQFF. The CDR3 DNA follows: TGTGCCAGCAGTTTCCCCTTCCTAGCGAGCTCCTACAATGAGCAGTTCTTC.

The chain couples TRBV4-1 to TRBJ2-2; a possible D gene is TRBD1 (5 bases). V lost 1 base, J lost 6 bases, and 12 bases lay in between. The germline V gene has CDR1 MGHRA and CDR2 YSYEKL. The CDR3 is 15 amino acids. The CDR3 is CASSQATDGAGELFF. The CDR3 DNA follows: TGCGCCAGCAGCCAAGCGACAGATGGCGCCGGGGAGCTGTTTTTT.

This clone has just one count. The gene calls are TRBV9 and TRBJ2-2; TRBD1 aligns across 7 bases. Germline CDR1 and CDR2: SGDLS and YYNGEE. This CDR3 region has 15 residues. Trimming removed 3 bases from V and 0 bases from J; junction bases left unmatched: 2. This chain's CDR3 is CASSGQGANTGELFF. The CDR3 bases are TGTGCCAGCAGCGGACAGGGAGCGAACACCGGGGAGCTGTTTTTT.

This chain connects TRBV5-4 to TRBJ1-2, with D perhaps matching TRBD1 (5 bases). The CDR3 contains 14 residues. V was cut by 2 bases and J by 4 bases, with 12 bases left in between. CDR1 is SGHNT and CDR2 is YYREEE in the germline V gene (reference sequence). CDR3 residues: CASSFSGGGYGYTF. CDR3 coding DNA: TGTGCCAGCAGCTTTTCCGGGGGGGGCTATGGCTACACCTTC.

The chain recombines TRBV7-6 with TRBJ2-1; 7 bases fit TRBD1. J lost 9 bases, V lost 3 bases, and 11 bases had no gene match. This CDR3 has 15 amino acids. Germline CDR1 and CDR2: SGHVS and FNYEAQ. The CDR3 loop reads CASSFSSDRSSEQFF. The CDR3 nucleotides are TGTGCCAGCAGCTTTTCCTCGGACAGGTCGAGTGAGCAGTTCTTC. Full variable domain (missing parts from reference TRBV7-6 and TRBJ2-1): GAGVSQSPRYKVTKRGQDVALRCDPISGHVSLYWYRQALGQGPEFLTYFNYEAQQDKSGLPNDRFSAERPEGSISTLTIQRTEQRDSAMYRCASSFSSDRSSEQFFGPGTRLTVL.

This rearrangement joins TRBV4-1 to TRBJ2-7; weak D call: TRBD2 (5 bases). The CDR3 loop spans 16 amino acids. With 1 base removed from V and 2 bases from J, the gap between germline ends came to 15 bases. From germline, CDR1 is MGHRA and CDR2 YSYEKL. The CDR3 sequence: CASSQVRAAGAYEQYF. For the CDR3, the DNA is TGCGCCAGCAGCCAAGTGAGAGCGGCCGGTGCCTACGAGCAGTACTTC.